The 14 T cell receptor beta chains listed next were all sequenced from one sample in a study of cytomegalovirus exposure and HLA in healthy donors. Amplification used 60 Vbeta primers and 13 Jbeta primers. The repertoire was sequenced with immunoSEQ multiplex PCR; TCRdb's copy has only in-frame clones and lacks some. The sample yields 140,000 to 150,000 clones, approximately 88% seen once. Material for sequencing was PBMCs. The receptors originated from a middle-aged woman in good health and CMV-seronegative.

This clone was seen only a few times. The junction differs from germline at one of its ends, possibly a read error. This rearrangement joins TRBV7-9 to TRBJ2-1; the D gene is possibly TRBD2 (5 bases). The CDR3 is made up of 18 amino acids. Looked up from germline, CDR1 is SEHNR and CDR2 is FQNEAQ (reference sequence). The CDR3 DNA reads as TGTTCCAGCAGCTTTCCCCCCCCTGGGAGCGGAGAGCACAATGAGCAGTTCTTC. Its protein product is CSSSFPPPGSGEHNEQFF.

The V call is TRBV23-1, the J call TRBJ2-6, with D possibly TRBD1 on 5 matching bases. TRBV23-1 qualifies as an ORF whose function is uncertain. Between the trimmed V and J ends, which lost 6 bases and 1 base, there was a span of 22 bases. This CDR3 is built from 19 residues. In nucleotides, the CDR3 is TGCGCCAGCAGAGGCCCCCCTGGCAGGGCGTTTTCTGGGGCCAACGTCCTGACTTTC. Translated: CASRGPPGRAFSGANVLTF.

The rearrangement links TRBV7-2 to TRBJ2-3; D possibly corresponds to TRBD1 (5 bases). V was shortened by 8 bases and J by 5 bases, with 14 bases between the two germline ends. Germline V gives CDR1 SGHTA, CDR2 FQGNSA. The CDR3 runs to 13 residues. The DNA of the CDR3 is TGTGCCAGCGAGGCAGGGTCGGGAGATACGCAGTATTTT. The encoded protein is CASEAGSGDTQYF. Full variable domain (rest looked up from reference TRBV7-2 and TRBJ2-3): GAGVSQSPSNKVTEKGKDVELRCDPISGHTALYWYRQSLGQGLEFLIYFQGNSAPDKSGLPSDRFSAERTGGSVSTLTIQRTQQEDSAVYLCASEAGSGDTQYFGPGTRLTVL.

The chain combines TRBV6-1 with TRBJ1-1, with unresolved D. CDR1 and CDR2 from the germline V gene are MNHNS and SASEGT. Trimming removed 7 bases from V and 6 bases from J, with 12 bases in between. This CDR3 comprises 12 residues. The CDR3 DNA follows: TGTGCCAGCACGGTCGGTTTGGCTGAAGCTTTCTTT. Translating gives CASTVGLAEAFF.

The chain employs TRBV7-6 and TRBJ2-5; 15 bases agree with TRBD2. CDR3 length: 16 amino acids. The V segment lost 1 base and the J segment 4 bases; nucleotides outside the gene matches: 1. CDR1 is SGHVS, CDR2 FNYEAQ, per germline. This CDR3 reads CASSLVGLAGGETQYF. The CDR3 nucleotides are TGTGCCAGCAGCTTAGTGGGACTAGCGGGAGGAGAGACCCAGTACTTC.

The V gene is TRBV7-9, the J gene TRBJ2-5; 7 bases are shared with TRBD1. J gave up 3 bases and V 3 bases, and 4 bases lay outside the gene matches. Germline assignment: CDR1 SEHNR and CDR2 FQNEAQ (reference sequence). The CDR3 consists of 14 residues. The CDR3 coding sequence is TGTGCCAGCAGCTTCCGGGACAGCAAAGAGACCCAGTACTTC. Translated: CASSFRDSKETQYF. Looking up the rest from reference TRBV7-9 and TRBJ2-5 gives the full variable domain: DTGVSQNPRHKITKRGQNVTFRCDPISEHNRLYWYRQTLGQGPEFLTYFQNEAQLEKSRLLSDRFSAERPKGSFSTLEIQRTEQGDSAMYLCASSFRDSKETQYFGPGTRLLVL.

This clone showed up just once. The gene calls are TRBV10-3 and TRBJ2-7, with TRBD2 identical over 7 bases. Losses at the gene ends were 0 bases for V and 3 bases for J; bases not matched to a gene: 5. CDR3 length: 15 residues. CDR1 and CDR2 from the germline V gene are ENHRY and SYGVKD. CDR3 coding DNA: TGTGCCATCAGTGAGTCGCTAGCGGAGAACTACGAGCAGTACTTC. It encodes CAISESLAENYEQYF.

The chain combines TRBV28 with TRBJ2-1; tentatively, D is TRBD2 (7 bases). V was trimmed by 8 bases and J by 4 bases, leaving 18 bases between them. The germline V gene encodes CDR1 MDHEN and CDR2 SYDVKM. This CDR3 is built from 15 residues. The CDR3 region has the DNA TGTGCCAGCTTGGGGGCGGGAGTGGGATACAATGAGCAGTTCTTC. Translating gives CASLGAGVGYNEQFF. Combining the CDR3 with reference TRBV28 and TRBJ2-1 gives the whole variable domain DVKVTQSSRYLVKRTGEKVFLECVQDMDHENMFWYRQDPGLGLRLIYFSYDVKMKEKGDIPEGYSVSREKKERFSLILESASTNQTSMYLCASLGAGVGYNEQFFGPGTRLTVL.

DNA for the CDR3: TGTGCCAGCAGTCGCCGGACAGGGATGAACACTGAAGCTTTCTTT. Its translation is CASSRRTGMNTEAFF. The chain employs TRBV6-5 and TRBJ1-1; the match to TRBD1 covers 8 bases. J gave up 0 bases and V 5 bases, and 5 bases lay outside the gene matches. The CDR3 length is 15 residues. Germline loops: CDR1 MNHEY, CDR2 SVGAGI.

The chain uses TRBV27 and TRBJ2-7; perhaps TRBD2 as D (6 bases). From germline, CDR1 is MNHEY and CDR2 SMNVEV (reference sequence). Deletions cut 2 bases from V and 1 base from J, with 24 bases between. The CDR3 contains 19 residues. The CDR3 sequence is CASSLVAPIDGGGSYEQYF. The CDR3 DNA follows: TGTGCCAGCAGTTTAGTGGCTCCCATAGATGGGGGAGGATCCTACGAGCAGTACTTC.

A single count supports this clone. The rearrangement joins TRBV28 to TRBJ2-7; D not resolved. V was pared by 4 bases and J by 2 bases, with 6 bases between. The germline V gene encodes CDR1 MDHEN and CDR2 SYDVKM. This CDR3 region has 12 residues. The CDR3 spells CASSYYTYEQYF. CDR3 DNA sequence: TGTGCCAGCAGTTACTATACCTACGAGCAGTACTTC. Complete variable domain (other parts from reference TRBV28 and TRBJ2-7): DVKVTQSSRYLVKRTGEKVFLECVQDMDHENMFWYRQDPGLGLRLIYFSYDVKMKEKGDIPEGYSVSREKKERFSLILESASTNQTSMYLCASSYYTYEQYFGPGTRLTVT.

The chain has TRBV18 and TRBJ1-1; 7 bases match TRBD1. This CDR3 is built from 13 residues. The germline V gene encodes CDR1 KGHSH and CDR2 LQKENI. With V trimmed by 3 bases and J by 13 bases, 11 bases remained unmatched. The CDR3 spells CASSPPDRDVVFF. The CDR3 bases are TGTGCCAGCTCACCTCCAGACAGGGACGTGGTTTTCTTT.

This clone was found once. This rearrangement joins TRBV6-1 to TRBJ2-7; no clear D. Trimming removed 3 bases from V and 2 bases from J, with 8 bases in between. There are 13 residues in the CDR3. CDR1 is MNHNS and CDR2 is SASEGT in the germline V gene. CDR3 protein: CASSDPNTYEQYF. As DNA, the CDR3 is TGTGCCAGCAGTGACCCAAACACCTACGAGCAGTACTTC.

The CDR3 sequence is CASSFSRQGAGETQYF. CDR3 bases: TGCGCCAGCAGCTTCAGTAGACAGGGGGCGGGAGAGACCCAGTACTTC. The V gene is TRBV5-1, the J gene TRBJ2-5, with 10 positions matching TRBD1. The germline V gene has CDR1 SGHRS and CDR2 YFSETQ. The J segment lost 4 bases and the V segment lost 2 bases, leaving 8 bases of the junction unmatched. The CDR3 runs to 16 residues.